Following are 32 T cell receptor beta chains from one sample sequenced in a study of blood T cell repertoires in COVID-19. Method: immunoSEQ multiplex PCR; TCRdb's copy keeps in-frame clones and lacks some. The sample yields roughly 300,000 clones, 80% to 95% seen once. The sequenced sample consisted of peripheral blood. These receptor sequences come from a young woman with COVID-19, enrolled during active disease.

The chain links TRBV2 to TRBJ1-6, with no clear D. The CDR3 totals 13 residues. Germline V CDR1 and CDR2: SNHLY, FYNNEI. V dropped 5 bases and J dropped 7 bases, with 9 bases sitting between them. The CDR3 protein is CASSRESNSPLHF. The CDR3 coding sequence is TGTGCCAGCAGTCGGGAATCAAATTCACCCCTCCACTTT.

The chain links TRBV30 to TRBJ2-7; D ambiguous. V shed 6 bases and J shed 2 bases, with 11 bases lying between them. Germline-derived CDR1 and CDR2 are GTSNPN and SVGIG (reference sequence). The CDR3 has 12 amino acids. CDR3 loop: CACEFVAYEQYF. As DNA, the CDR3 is TGTGCCTGTGAGTTTGTTGCCTACGAGCAGTACTTC.

CDR3 in amino acids: CASSLTLDGKNTEAFF. CDR3 coding DNA: TGTGCCAGCTCACTGACTTTAGACGGGAAGAACACTGAAGCTTTCTTT. V is TRBV18 and J is TRBJ1-1; D ambiguous. CDR1 and CDR2 (germline): KGHSH, LQKENI. There are 16 residues in the CDR3. Between the trimmed V and J ends, which lost 4 bases and 1 base, there was a span of 16 bases.

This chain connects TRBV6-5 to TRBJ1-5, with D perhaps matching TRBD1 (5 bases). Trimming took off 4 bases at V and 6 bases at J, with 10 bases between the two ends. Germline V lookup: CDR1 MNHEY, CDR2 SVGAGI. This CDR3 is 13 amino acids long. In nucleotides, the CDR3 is TGTGCCAGCAGTTCTTCAGGGTCTCAGCCCCAGCATTTT. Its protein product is CASSSSGSQPQHF.

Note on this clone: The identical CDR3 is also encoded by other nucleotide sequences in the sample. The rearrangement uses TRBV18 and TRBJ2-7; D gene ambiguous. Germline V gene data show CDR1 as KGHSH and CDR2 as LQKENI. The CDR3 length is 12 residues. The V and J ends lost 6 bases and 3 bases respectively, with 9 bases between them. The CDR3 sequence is CASSPTNYEQYF. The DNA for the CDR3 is TGTGCCAGCTCCCCTACTAACTACGAGCAGTACTTC.

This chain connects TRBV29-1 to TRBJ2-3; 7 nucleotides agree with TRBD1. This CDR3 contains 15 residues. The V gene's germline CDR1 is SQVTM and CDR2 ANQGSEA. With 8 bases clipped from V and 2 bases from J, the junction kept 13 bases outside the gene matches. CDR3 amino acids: CSNSRGQSNTDTQYF. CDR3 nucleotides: TGCAGCAACTCGAGGGGACAGTCAAACACAGATACGCAGTATTTT.

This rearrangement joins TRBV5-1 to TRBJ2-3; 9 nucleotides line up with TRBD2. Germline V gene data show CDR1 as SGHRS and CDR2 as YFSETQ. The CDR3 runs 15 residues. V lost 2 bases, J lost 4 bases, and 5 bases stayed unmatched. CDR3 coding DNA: TGCGCCAGCAGCTTCGGCGGGAGGGGCGCAGATACGCAGTATTTT. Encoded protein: CASSFGGRGADTQYF.

As DNA, the CDR3 is TGTGCCAGCAGCGTTGGACTAGCGGGAGCCTCAGGTGAGCAGTTCTTC. Protein: CASSVGLAGASGEQFF. V is TRBV9 and J is TRBJ2-1, with TRBD2 matching over 13 bases. There are 16 residues in the CDR3. The V and J ends lost 2 bases and 9 bases, in that order; junction bases with no gene match: 8. Germline CDR1 SGDLS, CDR2 YYNGEE.

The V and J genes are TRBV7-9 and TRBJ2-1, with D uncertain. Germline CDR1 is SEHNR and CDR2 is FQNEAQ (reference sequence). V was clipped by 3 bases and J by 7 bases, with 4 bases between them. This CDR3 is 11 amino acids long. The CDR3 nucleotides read TGTGCCAGCAGCTTCCAGAATGAGCAGTTCTTC. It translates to CASSFQNEQFF.

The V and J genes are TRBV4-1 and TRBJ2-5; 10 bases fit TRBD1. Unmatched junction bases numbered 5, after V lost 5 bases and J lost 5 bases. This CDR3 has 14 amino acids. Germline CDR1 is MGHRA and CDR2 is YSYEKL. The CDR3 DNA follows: TGCGCCAGCAGCGCCGGGGGACAGGGGGAGACCCAGTACTTC. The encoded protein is CASSAGGQGETQYF.

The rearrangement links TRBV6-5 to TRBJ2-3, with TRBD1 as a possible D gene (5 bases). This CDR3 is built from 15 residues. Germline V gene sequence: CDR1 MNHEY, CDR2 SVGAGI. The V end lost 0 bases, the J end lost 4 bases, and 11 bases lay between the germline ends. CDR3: CASSYSRGLPDTQYF. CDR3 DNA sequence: TGTGCCAGCAGTTACTCAAGGGGTCTACCAGATACGCAGTATTTT.

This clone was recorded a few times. DNA of the CDR3: TGTGCCAGCAGTGAAACCGACAGGGCCCTGAATTCACCCCTCCACTTT. The encoded protein is CASSETDRALNSPLHF. The rearrangement uses TRBV25-1 and TRBJ1-6, with 7 bases matching TRBD1. In germline, CDR1 is MGHDK, CDR2 SYGVNS. This CDR3 contains 16 residues. The V and J ends lost 2 bases and 7 bases, in that order; junction bases with no gene match: 8.

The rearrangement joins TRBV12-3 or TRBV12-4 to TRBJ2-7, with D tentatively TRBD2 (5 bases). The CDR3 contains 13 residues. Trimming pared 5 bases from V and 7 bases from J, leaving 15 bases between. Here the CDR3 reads CASSPYQAEEQYF. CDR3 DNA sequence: TGTGCCAGCAGTCCCTATCAAGCGGAAGAGCAGTACTTC.

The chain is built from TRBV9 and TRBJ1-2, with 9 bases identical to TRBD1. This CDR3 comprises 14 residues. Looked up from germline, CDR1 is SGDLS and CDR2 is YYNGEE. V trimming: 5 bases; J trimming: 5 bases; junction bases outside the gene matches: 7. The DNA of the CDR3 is TGTGCCAGCAGGGGGGGGACAGGGTATTATGGCTACACCTTC. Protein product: CASRGGTGYYGYTF. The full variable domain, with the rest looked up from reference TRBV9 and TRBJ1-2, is DSGVTQTPKHLITATGQRVTLRCSPRSGDLSVYWYQQSLDQGLQFLIQYYNGEERAKGNILERFSAQQFPDLHSELNLSSLELGDSALYFCASRGGTGYYGYTFGSGTRLTVV.

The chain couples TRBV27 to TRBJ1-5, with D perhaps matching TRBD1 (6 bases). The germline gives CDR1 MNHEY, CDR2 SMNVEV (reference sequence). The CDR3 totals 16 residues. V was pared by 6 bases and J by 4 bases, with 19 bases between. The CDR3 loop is CASRDVKQGRNQPQHF. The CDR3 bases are TGTGCCAGCAGGGACGTCAAACAGGGCCGAAATCAGCCCCAGCATTTT.

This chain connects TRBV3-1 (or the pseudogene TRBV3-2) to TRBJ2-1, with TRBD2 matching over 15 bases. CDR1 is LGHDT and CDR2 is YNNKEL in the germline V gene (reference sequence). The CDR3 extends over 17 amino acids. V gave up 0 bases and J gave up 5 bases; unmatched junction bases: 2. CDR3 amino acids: CASSQERTSGRDNEQFF. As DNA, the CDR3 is TGTGCCAGCAGCCAAGAAAGGACTAGCGGGAGGGACAATGAGCAGTTCTTC.

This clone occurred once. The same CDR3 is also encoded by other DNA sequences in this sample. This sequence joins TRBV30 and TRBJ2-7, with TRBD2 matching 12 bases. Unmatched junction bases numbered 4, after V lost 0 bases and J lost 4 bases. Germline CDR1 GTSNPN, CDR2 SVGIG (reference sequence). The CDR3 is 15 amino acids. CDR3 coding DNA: TGTGCCTGGAGTGTACGACTAGCGGGAGTTTACGAGCAGTACTTC. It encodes CAWSVRLAGVYEQYF. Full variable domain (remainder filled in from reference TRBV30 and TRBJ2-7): SQTIHQWPATLVQPVGSPLSLECTVEGTSNPNLYWYRQAAGRGLQLLFYSVGIGQISSEVPQNLSASRPQDRQFILSSKKLLLSDSGFYLCAWSVRLAGVYEQYFGPGTRLTVT.

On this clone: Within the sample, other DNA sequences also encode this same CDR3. CDR3 sequence reads: CASSPGGYGYTF. CDR3 in DNA: TGTGCCAGCAGTCCCGGGGGGTATGGCTACACCTTC. V usage is TRBV27 and J usage is TRBJ1-2; D possibly corresponds to TRBD1 (5 bases). The CDR3 runs to 12 residues. Trimming stripped 5 bases from V and 5 bases from J, with 9 bases between. Germline CDR1 reads MNHEY; CDR2 reads SMNVEV (reference sequence).

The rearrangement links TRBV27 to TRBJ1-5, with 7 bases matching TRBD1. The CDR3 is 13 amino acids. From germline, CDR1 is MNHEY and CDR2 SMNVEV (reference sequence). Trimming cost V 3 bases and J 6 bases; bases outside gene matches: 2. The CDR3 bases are TGTGCCAGCAGTTTGACAGGGACTCAGCCCCAGCATTTT. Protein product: CASSLTGTQPQHF.

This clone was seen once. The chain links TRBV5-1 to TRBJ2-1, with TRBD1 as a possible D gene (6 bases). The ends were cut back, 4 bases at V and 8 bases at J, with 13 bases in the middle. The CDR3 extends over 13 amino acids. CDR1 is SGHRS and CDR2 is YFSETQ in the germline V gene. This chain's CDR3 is CASSLQGWDEQFF. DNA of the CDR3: TGCGCCAGCAGCCTACAGGGCTGGGATGAGCAGTTCTTC.

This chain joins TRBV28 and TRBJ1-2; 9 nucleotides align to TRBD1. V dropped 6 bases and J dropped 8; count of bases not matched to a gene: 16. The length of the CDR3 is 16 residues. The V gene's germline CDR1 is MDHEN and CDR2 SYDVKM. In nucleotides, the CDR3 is TGTGCCAGCAGGGACTCACCCGGGACAGGGATCGGAGGCTACACCTTC. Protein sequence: CASRDSPGTGIGGYTF.

CDR3 amino acids: CASSLAGTFPNGYTF. CDR3 nucleotide sequence: TGCGCCAGCAGCTTGGCCGGGACTTTCCCCAATGGCTACACCTTC. The rearrangement uses TRBV5-1 and TRBJ1-2; tentative D call: TRBD1 (5 bases). The CDR3 extends over 15 amino acids. Germline V gene sequence: CDR1 SGHRS, CDR2 YFSETQ. Trimming removed 0 bases from V and 6 bases from J, with 15 bases in between.

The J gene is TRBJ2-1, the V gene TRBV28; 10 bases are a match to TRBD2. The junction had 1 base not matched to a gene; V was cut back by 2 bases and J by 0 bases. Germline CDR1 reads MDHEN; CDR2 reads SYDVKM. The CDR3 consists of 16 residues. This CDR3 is CASSLSGRDSYNEQFF. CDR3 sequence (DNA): TGTGCCAGCAGTTTAAGCGGGAGGGACTCCTACAATGAGCAGTTCTTC.

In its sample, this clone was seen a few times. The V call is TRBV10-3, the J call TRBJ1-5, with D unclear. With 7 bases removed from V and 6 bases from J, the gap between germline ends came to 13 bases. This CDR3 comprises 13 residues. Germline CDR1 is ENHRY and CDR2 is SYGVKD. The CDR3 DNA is TGTGCCATCACCGAGGGAATAAGTCAGCCCCAGCATTTT. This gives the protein CAITEGISQPQHF.

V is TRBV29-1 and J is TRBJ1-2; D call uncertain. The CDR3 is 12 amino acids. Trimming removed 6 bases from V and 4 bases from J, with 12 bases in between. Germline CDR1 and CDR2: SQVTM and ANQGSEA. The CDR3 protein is CSVSQSGYGYTF. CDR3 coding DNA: TGCAGCGTCTCCCAGTCTGGCTATGGCTACACCTTC.

CDR3 sequence (DNA): TGTGCCAGCAGCTCTCCGCCGGGACTAGCGGGAAGCACAGATACGCAGTATTTT. This codes for CASSSPPGLAGSTDTQYF. The rearrangement uses TRBV7-9 and TRBJ2-3; TRBD2 matches 13 bases. This CDR3 has 18 residues. In germline, CDR1 is SEHNR, CDR2 FQNEAQ (reference sequence). The V and J ends lost 4 bases and 0 bases, in that order; junction bases with no gene match: 7.

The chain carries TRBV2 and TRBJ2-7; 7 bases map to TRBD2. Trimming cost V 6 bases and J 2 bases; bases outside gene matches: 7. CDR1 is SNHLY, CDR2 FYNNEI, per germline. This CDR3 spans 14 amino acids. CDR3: CASRLERGPYEQYF. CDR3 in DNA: TGTGCCAGCAGACTGGAGCGGGGCCCCTACGAGCAGTACTTC. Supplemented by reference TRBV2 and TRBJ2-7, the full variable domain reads EPEVTQTPSHQVTQMGQEVILRCVPISNHLYFYWYRQILGQKVEFLVSFYNNEISEKSEIFDDQFSVERPDGSNFTLKIRSTKLEDSAMYFCASRLERGPYEQYFGPGTRLTVT.

The CDR3 DNA follows: TGTGCCAGCAGTACCGAGGGCTACGAGCAGTACTTC. Amino acids: CASSTEGYEQYF. This rearrangement joins TRBV2 to TRBJ2-7; D might be TRBD2 (5 bases). CDR3 size: 12 residues. V was pared by 5 bases and J by 3 bases, with 8 bases between. Germline V CDR1 and CDR2: SNHLY, FYNNEI.

CDR3 in DNA: TGTGCCAGCAGCTGGCGGGGACAAGAGACCCAGTACTTC. This gives the protein CASSWRGQETQYF. The chain recombines TRBV2 with TRBJ2-5; possible D gene TRBD2, 6 bases. Trimming shortened V by 6 bases and J by 2 bases, and 10 bases separated the two germline ends. CDR1 and CDR2 from the germline V gene are SNHLY and FYNNEI. This CDR3 has 13 residues.

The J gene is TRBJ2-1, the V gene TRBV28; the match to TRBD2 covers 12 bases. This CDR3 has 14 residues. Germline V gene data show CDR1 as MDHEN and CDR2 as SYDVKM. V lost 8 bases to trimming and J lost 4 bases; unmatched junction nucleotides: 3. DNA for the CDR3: TGTGCCAGCGCCGGGACTAGCGGGTACAATGAGCAGTTCTTC. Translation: CASAGTSGYNEQFF.

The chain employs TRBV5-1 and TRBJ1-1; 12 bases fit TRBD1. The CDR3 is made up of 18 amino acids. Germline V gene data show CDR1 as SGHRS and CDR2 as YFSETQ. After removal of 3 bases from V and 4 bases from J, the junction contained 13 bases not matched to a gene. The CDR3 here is CASSYHGTGGAGGTEAFF. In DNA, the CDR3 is TGCGCCAGCAGCTACCACGGGACAGGGGGCGCGGGGGGCACTGAAGCTTTCTTT.

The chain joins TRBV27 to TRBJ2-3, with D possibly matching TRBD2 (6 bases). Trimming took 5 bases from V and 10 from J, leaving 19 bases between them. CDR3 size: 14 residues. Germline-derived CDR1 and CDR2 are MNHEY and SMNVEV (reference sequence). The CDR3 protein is CASSALSGLSAQYF. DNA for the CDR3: TGTGCCAGCAGTGCGCTCTCCGGACTATCGGCGCAGTATTTT.